This T cell receptor beta chain stems from a study of blood T cell repertoires in COVID-19. TCRdb keeps only in-frame clones here, not all; method: immunoSEQ multiplex PCR. The table includes under 350,000 clones, approximately 86% detected once. CDR1 and CDR2 from the germline V gene are MNHEY and SMNVEV (reference sequence). After removal of 5 bases from V and 2 bases from J, the junction contained 9 bases not matched to a gene. This CDR3 has 16 residues. The J gene is TRBJ1-5, the V gene TRBV27, with 7 bases aligning to TRBD1. This TCR was sampled from a woman aged 40 to 50 with acute COVID-19. The sample was PBMCs or T cells enriched from blood (not recorded which). CDR3 residues: CASSPKQGSGNQPQHF. CDR3 bases: TGTGCCAGCAGTCCCAAACAGGGGTCGGGCAATCAGCCCCAGCATTTT.